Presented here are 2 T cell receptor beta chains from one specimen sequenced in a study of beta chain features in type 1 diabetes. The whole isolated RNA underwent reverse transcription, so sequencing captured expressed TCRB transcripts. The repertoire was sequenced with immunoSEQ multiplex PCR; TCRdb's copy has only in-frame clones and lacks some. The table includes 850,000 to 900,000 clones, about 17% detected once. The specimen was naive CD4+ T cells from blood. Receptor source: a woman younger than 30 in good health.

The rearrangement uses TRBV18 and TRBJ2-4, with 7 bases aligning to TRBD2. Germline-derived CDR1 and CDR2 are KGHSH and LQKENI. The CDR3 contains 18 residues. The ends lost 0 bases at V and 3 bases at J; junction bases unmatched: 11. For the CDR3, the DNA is TGTGCCAGCTCACCACCGCTGCACCGGGGGGACTTCAAAAACATTCAGTACTTC. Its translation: CASSPPLHRGDFKNIQYF.

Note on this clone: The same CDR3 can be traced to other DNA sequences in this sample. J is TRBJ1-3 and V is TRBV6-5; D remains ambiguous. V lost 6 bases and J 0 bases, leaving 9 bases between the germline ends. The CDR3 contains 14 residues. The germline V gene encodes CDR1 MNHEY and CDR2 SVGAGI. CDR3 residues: CASSSGGSGNTIYF. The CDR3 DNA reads TGTGCCAGCAGCAGCGGTGGCTCTGGAAACACCATATATTTT.